The text below deals with one T cell receptor (beta chain). These data belong to a study of long-term antiretroviral therapy in people with HIV. An immunoSEQ assay, version v3.0, was performed at survey level. Sequencing was intended to reach about 40,000-55,000 T-cell genomes per sample. Sequencing used immunoSEQ multiplex PCR; TCRdb keeps in-frame clones, though not all of them. The sample includes around 20,000 clones, roughly 91% of them seen just once. Clinicians in the United States treated all participants with HIV. This receptor was taken from a man aged 18 to 35 with HIV. The sequences come from unsorted PBMCs, collected 0.2 years before starting antiretroviral therapy.

In nucleotides, the CDR3 is TGTGCCAGCAGCTTGTCAGGGGGGGAGACCCAGTACTTC. As protein: CASSLSGGETQYF. The chain couples TRBV7-2 to TRBJ2-5, with D tentatively TRBD1 (7 bases). Looked up from germline, CDR1 is SGHTA and CDR2 is FQGNSA. The ends were cut back, 3 bases at V and 5 bases at J, with 10 bases in the middle. There are 13 residues in the CDR3.